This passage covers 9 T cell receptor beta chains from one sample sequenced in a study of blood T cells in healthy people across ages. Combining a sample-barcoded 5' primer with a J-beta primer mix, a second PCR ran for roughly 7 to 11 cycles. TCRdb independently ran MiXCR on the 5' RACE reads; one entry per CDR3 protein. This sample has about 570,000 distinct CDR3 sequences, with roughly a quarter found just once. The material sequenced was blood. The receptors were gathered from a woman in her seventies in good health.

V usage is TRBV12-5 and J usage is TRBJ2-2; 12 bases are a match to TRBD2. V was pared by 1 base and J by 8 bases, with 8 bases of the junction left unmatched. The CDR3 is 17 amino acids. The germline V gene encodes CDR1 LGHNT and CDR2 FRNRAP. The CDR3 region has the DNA TGTGCTAGTGGTTTGGGACTAGCGGGGGCCGAAGTAGGGGAGCTGTTTTTT. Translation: CASGLGLAGAEVGELFF.

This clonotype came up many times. In nucleotides, the CDR3 is TGTGCCAGCAGCTTAGGCCAAGGCGGGGCCATACAAGAGACCCAGTACTTC. It yields the protein CASSLGQGGAIQETQYF. The chain couples TRBV7-9 to TRBJ2-5, with D tentatively TRBD2 (6 bases). Germline V gene data show CDR1 as SEHNR and CDR2 as FQNEAQ (reference sequence). V dropped 1 base and J dropped 2 bases, with 17 bases sitting between them. This CDR3 is built from 17 residues.

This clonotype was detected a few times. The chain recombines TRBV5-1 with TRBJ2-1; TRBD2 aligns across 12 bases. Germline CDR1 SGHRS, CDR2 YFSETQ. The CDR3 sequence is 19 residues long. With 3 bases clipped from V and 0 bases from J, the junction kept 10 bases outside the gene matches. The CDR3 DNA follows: TGCGCCAGCAGCTATTTTACTAGCGGGGGGTCCTACTCCTACAATGAGCAGTTCTTC. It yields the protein CASSYFTSGGSYSYNEQFF.

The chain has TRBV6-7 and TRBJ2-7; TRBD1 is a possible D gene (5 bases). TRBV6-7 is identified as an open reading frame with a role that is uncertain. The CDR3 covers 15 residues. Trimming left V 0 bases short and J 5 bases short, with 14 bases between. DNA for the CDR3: TGTGCCAGCAGTTACTCGCCCCAGGGTAACCACGAGCAGTACTTC. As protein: CASSYSPQGNHEQYF.

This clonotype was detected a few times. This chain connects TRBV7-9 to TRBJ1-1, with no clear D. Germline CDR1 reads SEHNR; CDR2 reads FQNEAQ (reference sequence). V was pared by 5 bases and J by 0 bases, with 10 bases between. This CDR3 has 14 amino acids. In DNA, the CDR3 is TGTGCCAGCAGCGATACAGTTTTGAACACTGAAGCTTTCTTT. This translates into CASSDTVLNTEAFF.

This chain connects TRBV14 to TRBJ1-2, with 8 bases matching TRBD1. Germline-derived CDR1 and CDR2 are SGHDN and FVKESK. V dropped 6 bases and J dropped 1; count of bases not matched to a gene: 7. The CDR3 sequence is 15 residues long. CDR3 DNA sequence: TGTGCCAGCAGTAGCGGGACAGGTTTTAACTATGGCTACACCTTC. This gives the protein CASSSGTGFNYGYTF.

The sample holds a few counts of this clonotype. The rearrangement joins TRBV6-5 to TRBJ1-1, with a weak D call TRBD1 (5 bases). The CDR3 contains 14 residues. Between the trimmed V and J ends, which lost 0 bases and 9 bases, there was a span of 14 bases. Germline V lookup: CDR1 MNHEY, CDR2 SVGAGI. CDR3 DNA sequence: TGTGCCAGCAGTTACTCTCGGGACTCCTCTCAAGCTTTCTTT. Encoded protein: CASSYSRDSSQAFF.

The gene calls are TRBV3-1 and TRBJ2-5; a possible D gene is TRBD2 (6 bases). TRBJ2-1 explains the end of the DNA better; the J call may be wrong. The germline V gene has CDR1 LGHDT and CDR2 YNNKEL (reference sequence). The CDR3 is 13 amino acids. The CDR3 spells CASSRDFENEQFF. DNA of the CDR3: TGTGCCAGCAGCCGGGACTTCGAAAATGAGCAGTTCTTC.

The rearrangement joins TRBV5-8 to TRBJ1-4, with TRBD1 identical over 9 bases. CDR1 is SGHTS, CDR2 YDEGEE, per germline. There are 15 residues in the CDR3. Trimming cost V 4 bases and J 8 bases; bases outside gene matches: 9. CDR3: CASSHRGPAGEKLFF. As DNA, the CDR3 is TGTGCCAGCAGCCACAGGGGGCCGGCGGGGGAAAAACTGTTTTTT. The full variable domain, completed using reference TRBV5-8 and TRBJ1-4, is EAGVTQSPTHLIKTRGQQATLRCSPISGHTSVYWYQQALGLGLQFLLWYDEGEERNRGNFPPRFSGRQFPNYSSELNVNALELEDSALYLCASSHRGPAGEKLFFGSGTQLSVL.